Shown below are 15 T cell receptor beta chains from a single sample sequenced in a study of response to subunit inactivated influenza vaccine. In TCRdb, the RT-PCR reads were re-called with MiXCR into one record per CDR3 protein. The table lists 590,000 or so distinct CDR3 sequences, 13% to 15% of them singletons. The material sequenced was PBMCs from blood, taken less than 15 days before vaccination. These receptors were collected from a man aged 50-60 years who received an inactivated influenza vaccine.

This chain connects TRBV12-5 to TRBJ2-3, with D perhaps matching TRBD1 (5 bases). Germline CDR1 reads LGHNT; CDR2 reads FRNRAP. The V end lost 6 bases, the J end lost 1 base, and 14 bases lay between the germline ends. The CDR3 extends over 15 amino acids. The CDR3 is CASGPTGLRTDTQYF. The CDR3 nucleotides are TGTGCTAGTGGACCAACAGGCCTTCGCACAGATACGCAGTATTTT.

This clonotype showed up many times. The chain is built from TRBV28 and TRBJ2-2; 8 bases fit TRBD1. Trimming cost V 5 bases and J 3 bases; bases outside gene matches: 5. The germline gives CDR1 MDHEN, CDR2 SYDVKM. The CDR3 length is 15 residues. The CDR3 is CASSPGTGYTGELFF. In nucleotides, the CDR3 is TGTGCCAGCAGTCCAGGGACAGGCTACACCGGGGAGCTGTTTTTT.

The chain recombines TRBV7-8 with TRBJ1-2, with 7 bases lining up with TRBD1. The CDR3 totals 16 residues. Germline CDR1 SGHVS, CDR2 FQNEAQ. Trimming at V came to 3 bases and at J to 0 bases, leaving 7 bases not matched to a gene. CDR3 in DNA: TGTGCCAGCAGCTTCCTCGACAGGGCATCTAACTATGGCTACACCTTC. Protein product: CASSFLDRASNYGYTF.

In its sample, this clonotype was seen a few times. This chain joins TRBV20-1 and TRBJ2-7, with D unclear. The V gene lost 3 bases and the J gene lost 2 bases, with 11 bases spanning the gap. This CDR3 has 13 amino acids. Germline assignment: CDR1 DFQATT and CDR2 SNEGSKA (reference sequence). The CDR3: CSASPGSAYEQYF. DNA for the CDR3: TGCAGTGCTAGTCCCGGGTCCGCCTACGAGCAGTACTTC.

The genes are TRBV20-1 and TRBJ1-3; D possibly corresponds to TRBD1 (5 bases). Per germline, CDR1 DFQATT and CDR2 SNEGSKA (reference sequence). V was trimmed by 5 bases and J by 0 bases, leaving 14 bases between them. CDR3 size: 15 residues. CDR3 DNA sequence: TGCAGTGCTGATCCCCCGGGGGGCTCTGGAAACACCATATATTTT. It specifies CSADPPGGSGNTIYF.

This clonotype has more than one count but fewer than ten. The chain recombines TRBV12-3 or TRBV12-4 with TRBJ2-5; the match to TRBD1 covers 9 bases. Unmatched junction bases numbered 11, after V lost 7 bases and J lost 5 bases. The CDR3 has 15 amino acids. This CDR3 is CASTLGQGRFETQYF. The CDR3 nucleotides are TGTGCCAGCACCCTAGGACAGGGGCGGTTCGAGACCCAGTACTTC.

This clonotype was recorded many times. Written as DNA, the CDR3 is TGTGCCATCAGGGTTACAGGGGCAAGCACTGAAGCTTTCTTT. As protein: CAIRVTGASTEAFF. The rearrangement joins TRBV10-3 to TRBJ1-1, with 7 nucleotides matching TRBD1. J gave up 4 bases and V 6 bases, and 8 bases lay outside the gene matches. The length of the CDR3 is 14 residues. Germline lookup yields CDR1 ENHRY and CDR2 SYGVKD.

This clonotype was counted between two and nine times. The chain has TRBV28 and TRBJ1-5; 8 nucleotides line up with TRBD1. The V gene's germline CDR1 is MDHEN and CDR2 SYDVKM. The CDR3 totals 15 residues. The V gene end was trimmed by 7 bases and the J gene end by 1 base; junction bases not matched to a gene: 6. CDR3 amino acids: CASKTGQVSNQPQHF. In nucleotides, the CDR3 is TGTGCCAGCAAGACGGGACAGGTCAGCAATCAGCCCCAGCATTTT. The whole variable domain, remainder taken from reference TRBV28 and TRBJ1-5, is DVKVTQSSRYLVKRTGEKVFLECVQDMDHENMFWYRQDPGLGLRLIYFSYDVKMKEKGDIPEGYSVSREKKERFSLILESASTNQTSMYLCASKTGQVSNQPQHFGDGTRLSIL.

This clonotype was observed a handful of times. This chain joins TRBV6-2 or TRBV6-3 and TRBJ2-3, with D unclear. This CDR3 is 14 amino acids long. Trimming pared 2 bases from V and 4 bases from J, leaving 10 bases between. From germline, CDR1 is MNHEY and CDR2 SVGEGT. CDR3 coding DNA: TGTGCCAGCAGTTACGTAGGGCGTGCAGATACGCAGTATTTT. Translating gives CASSYVGRADTQYF.

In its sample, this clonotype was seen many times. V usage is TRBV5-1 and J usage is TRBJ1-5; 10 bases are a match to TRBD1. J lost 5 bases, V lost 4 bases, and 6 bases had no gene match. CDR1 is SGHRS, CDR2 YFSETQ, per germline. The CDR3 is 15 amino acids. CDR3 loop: CASSASGQGYQPQHF. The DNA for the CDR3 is TGCGCCAGCAGCGCCTCGGGACAGGGGTATCAGCCCCAGCATTTT.

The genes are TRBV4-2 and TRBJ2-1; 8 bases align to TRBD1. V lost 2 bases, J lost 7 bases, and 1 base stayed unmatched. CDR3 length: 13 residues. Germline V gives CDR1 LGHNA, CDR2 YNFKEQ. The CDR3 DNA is TGTGCCAGCAGCCAACGGACAGGGAATGAGCAGTTCTTC. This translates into CASSQRTGNEQFF.

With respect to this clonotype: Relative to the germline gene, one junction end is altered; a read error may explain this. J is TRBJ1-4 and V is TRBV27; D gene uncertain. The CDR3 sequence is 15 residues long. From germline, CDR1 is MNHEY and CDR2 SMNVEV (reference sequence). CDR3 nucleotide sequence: TGTGCCATCAGTTCGTCCCCCGGGAGAGTAGAAAAACTGTTTTTT. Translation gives CAISSSPGRVEKLFF.

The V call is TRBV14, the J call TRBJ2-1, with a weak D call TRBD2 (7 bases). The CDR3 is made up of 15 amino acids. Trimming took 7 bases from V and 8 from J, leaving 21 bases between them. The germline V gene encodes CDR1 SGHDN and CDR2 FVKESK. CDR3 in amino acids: CASTLMGGPFDEQFF. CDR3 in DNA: TGTGCCAGCACCCTTATGGGGGGGCCCTTCGATGAGCAGTTCTTC.

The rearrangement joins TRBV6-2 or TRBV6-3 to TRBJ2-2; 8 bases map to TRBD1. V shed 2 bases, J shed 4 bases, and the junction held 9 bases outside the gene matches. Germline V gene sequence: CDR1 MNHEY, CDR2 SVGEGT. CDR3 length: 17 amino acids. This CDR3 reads CASSYDPTGGFTGELFF. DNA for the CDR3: TGTGCCAGCAGTTACGACCCAACAGGGGGTTTCACCGGGGAGCTGTTTTTT.

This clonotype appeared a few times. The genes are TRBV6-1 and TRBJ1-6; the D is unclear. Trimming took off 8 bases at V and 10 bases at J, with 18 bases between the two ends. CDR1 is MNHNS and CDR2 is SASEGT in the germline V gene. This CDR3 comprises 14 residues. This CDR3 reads CASFQGSEGSPLHF. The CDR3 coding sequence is TGTGCCAGCTTCCAAGGGTCCGAGGGATCACCCCTCCACTTT.